This T cell receptor (beta chain) appears in the sequencing data of a study of blood T cell repertoires in COVID-19. Study background: Samples representing acute and convalescent COVID-19 were sourced from the United States, Italy and Spain. The cDNA or gDNA used as material had been derived from T cells, B-cell-depleted T cells, or PBMCs.

Trimming stripped 4 bases from V and 8 bases from J, with 14 bases between. The CDR3 totals 13 residues. Per germline, CDR1 GTSNPN and CDR2 SVGIG (reference sequence). The assay was immunoSEQ multiplex PCR, and TCRdb's table has in-frame clones only and misses some. The data hold approximately 110,000 clones, with 69% observed a single time. The chain couples TRBV30 to TRBJ1-4, with D unresolved. The origin of this receptor is a man older than 75 with acute or convalescent COVID-19. Sequencing used peripheral blood. The CDR3 protein is CAWKPPSLEKLFF. The CDR3 DNA reads as TGTGCCTGGAAACCCCCGAGCCTGGAAAAACTGTTTTTT.